This T cell receptor (beta chain) was recorded in a study of blood T cell repertoires in COVID-19. The length of the CDR3 is 15 residues. Germline lookup yields CDR1 MNHEY and CDR2 SVGAGI. Between the trimmed V and J ends, which lost 2 bases and 0 bases, there was a span of 8 bases. Participants, 18 to 89 years old, spanned around 25 US areas. Clones were sequenced by immunoSEQ multiplex PCR, and TCRdb holds only the in-frame ones, with some missing. This sample carries 200,000 to 250,000 clones, roughly 88% of them seen once, and the ten largest clones take roughly 2%. In regard to this clone: Other DNA sequences from this sample encode an identical CDR3 as well.

The sequence came from a woman between 50 and 59 years old who had recovered from COVID-19. The sample was PBMCs or T cells enriched from blood (not recorded which). The J gene is TRBJ1-3, the V gene TRBV6-5; D gene uncertain. The CDR3 is CASSYLGSSGNTIYF. In nucleotides, the CDR3 is TGTGCCAGCAGTTACCTGGGGAGCTCTGGAAACACCATATATTTT.